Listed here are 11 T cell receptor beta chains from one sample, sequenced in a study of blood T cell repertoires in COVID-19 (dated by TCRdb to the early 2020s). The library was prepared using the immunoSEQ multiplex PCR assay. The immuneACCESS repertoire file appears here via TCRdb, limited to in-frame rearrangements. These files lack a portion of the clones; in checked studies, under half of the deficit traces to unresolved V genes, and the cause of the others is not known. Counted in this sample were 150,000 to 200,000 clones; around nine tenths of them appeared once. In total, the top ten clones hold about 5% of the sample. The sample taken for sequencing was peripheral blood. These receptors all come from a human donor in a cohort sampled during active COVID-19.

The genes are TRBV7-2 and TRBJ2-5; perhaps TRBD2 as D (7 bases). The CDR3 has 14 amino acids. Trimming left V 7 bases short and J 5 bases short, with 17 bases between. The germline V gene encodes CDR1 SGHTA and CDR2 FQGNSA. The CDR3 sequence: CASTLGGASETQYF. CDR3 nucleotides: TGTGCCAGCACCCTAGGGGGGGCCAGTGAGACCCAGTACTTC. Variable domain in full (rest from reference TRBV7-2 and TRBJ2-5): GAGVSQSPSNKVTEKGKDVELRCDPISGHTALYWYRQSLGQGLEFLIYFQGNSAPDKSGLPSDRFSAERTGGSVSTLTIQRTQQEDSAVYLCASTLGGASETQYFGPGTRLLVL.

The CDR3 spells CASSSDGGGTEAFF. The DNA for the CDR3 is TGCGCCAGCAGCTCGGACGGGGGAGGCACTGAAGCTTTCTTT. The genes are TRBV5-1 and TRBJ1-1; D perhaps matches TRBD1 (5 bases). The V gene's germline CDR1 is SGHRS and CDR2 YFSETQ. This CDR3 comprises 14 residues. Deletions cut 3 bases from V and 4 bases from J, with 13 bases between.

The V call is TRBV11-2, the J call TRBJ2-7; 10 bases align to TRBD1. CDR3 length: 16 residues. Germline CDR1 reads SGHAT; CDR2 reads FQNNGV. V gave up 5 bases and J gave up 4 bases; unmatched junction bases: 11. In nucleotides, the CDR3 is TGTGCCAGCAGCGGACCGATGACAGGGGGCAGTTACGAGCAGTACTTC. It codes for CASSGPMTGGSYEQYF.

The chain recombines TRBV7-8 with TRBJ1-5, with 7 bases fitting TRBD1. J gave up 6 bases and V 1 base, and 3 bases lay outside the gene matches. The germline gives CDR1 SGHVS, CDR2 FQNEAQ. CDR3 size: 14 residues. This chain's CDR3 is CASSLGQGSQPQHF. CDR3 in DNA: TGTGCCAGCAGCTTAGGACAGGGCAGTCAGCCCCAGCATTTT.

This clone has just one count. The CDR3 loop reads CASSYSSGPEKLFF. Written as DNA, the CDR3 is TGTGCCAGCAGTTACTCGTCCGGTCCTGAAAAACTGTTTTTT. The chain uses TRBV6-5 and TRBJ1-4; D remains ambiguous. Deletions cut 0 bases from V and 7 bases from J, with 9 bases between. The CDR3 consists of 14 residues. From germline, CDR1 is MNHEY and CDR2 SVGAGI.

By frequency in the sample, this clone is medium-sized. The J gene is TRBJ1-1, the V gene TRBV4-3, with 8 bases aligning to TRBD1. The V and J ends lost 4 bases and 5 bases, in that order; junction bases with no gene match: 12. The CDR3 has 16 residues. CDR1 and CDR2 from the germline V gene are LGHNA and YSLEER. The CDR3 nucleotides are TGCGCCAGCAGCCTCGGGACAGGAGAACCCCCTACTGAAGCTTTCTTT. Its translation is CASSLGTGEPPTEAFF.

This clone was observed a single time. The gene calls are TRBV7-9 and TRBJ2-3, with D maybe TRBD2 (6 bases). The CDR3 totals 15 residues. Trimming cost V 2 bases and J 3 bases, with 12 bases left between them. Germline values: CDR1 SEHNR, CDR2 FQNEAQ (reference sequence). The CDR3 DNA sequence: TGTGCCAGCAGCTTAATCAGCGGGTCTACAGATACGCAGTATTTT. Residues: CASSLISGSTDTQYF.

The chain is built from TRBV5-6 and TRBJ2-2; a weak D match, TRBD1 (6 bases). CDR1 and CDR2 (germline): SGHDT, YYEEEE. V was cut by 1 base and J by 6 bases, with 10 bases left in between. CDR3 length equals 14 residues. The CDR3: CASSLTGISGELFF. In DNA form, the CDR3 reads TGTGCCAGCAGCTTGACAGGGATTTCCGGGGAGCTGTTTTTT.

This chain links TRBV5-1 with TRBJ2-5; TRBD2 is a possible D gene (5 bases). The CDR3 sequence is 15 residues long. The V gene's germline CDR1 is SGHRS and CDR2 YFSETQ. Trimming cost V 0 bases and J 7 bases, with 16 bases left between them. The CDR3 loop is CASSLVVAPEGTQYF. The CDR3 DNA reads TGCGCCAGCAGCTTGGTGGTAGCCCCTGAGGGGACCCAGTACTTC.

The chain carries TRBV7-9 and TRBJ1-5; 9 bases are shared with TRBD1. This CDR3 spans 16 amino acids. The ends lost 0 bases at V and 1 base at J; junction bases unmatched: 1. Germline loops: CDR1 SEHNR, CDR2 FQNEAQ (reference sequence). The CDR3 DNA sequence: TGTGCCAGCAGCTTAGCCACAGGGGGCAGCAATCAGCCCCAGCATTTT. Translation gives CASSLATGGSNQPQHF.

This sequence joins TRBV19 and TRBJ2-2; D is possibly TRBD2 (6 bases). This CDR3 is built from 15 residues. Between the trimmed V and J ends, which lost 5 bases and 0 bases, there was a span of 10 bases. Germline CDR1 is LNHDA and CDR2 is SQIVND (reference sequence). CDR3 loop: CASSPRTTNTGELFF. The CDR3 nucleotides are TGTGCCAGTAGTCCCCGGACTACGAACACCGGGGAGCTGTTTTTT.